A selection of T cell receptor beta chains follows, all from one sample in a study of CD8 T cells in Susac syndrome. TCRdb reprocessed the immunoSEQ multiplex PCR reads via MiXCR and lists one record per CDR3 protein. The table has 150,000 to 200,000 distinct CDR3 sequences, around 92% seen once. Sequences were obtained from CD4+ T cells from PBMCs. The receptors derive from a human donor in good health. CDR3s include the opening cysteine and the closing phenylalanine or tryptophan. D genes are given only for firm matches.

j_call d_call v_call cdr3_nt cdr3_aa
TRBJ2-5 - TRBV6-5 TGTGCCAGCACTCCTCCGGGGGTTGAGACCCAGTACTTC CASTPPGVETQYF
TRBJ1-2 - TRBV6-6 TGTGCCAGCAGTTTTCCAGCCCGGGGCTACACCTTC CASSFPARGYTF
TRBJ2-7 - TRBV7-3 TGTGCCAGCAGCTTAGCGGACAGTCGTTCCTACGAGCAGTACTTC CASSLADSRSYEQYF
TRBJ2-3 TRBD2 TRBV7-3 TGTGCCAGCAGCCGAAGCGGGACTAGCGCAGATACGCAGTATTTT CASSRSGTSADTQYF
TRBJ2-7 - TRBV7-6 TGTGCCAGCAGCTTAGACCCACGAGGGGTCCACGAGCAGTACTTC CASSLDPRGVHEQYF
TRBJ2-7 TRBD2 TRBV20-1 TGCAGTGCGCAGGGAGGGAACCGGGACGGTAACTACGAGCAGTACTTC CSAQGGNRDGNYEQYF
TRBJ2-1 - TRBV5-1 TGCGCCAGCAGCTTGGGGGGAGTTTCGTGGAATGAGCAGTTCTTC CASSLGGVSWNEQFF
TRBJ2-7 TRBD1 TRBV20-1 TGCAGTGCTAGAGGGGAGCGCAGGGGGTACAACGAGCAGTACTTC CSARGERRGYNEQYF
TRBJ2-3 - TRBV29-1 TGCAGCGTTGACGGCCCGGCGGAACGGGCAGATACGCAGTATTTT CSVDGPAERADTQYF
TRBJ1-2 - TRBV27 TGTGCCAGCAGTTTATCGGGGGAGCCGTGGGGCTACACCTTC CASSLSGEPWGYTF